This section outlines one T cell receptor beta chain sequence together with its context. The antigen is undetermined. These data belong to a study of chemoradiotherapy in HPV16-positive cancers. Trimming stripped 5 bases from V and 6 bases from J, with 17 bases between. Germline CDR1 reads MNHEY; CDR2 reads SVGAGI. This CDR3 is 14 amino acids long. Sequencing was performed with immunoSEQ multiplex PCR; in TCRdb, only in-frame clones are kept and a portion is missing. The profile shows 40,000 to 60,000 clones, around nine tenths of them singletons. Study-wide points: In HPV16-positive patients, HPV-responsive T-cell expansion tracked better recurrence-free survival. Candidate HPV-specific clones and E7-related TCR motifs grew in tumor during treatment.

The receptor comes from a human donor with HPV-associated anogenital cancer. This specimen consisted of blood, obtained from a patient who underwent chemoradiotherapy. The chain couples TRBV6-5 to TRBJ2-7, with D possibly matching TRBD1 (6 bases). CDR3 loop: CASSPRDNYGEQYF. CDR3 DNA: TGTGCCAGCAGTCCCCGGGACAACTACGGCGAGCAGTACTTC.